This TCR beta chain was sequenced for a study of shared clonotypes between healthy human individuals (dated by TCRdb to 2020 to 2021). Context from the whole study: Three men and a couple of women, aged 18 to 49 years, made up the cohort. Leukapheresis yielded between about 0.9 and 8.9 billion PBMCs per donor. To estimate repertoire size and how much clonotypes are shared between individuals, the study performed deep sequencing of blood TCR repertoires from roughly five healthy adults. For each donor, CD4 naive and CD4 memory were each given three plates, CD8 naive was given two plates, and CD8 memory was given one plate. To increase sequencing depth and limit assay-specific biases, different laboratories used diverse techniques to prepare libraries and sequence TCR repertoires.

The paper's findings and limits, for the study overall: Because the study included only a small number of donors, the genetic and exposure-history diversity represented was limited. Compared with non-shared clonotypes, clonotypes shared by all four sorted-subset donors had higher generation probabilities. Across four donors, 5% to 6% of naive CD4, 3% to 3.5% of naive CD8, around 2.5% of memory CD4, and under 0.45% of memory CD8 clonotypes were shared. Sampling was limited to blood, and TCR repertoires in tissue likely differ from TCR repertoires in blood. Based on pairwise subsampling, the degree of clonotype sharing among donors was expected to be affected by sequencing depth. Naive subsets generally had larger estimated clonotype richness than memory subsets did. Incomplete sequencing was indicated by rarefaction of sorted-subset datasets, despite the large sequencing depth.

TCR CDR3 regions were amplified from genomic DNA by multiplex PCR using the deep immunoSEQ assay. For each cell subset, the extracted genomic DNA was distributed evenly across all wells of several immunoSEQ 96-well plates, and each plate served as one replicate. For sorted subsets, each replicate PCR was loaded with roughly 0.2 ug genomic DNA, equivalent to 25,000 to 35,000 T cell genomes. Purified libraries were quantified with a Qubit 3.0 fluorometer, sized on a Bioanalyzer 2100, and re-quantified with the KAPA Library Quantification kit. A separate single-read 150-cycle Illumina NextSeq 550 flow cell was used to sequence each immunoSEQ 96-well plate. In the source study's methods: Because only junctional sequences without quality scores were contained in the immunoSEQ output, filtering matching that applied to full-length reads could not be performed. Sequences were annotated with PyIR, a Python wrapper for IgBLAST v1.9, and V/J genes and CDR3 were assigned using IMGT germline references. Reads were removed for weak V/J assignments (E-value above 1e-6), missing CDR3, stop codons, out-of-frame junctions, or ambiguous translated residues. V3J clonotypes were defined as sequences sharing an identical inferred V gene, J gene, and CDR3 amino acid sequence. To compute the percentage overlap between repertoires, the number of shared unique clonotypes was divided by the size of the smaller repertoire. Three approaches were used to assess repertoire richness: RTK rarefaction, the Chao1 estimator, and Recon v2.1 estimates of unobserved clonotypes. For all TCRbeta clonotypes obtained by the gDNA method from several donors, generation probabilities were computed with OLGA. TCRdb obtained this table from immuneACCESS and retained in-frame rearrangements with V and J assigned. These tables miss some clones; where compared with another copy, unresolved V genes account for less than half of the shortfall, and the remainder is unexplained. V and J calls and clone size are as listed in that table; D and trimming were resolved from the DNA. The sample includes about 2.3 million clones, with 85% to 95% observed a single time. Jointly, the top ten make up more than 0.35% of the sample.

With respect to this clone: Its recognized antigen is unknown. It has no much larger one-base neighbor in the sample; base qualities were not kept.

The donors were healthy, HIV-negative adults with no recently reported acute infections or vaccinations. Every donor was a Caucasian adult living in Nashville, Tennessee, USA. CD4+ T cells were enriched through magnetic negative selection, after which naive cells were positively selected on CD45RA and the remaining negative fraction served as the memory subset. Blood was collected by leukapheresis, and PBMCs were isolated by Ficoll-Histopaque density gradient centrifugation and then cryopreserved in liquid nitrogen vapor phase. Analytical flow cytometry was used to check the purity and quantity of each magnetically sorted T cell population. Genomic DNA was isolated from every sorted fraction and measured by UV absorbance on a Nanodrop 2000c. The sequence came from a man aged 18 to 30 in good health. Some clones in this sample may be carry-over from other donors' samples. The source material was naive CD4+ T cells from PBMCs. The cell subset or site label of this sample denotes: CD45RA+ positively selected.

The nucleotide sequence reads TGTGCCAGCAGTGAGACAGGGGGAAGTACCGGGGAGCTGTTTTTT. This translates into CASSETGGSTGELFF. Recombination joined TRBV28 with TRBJ2-2, and TRBD1 matches 9 of the central bases. CDR1 and CDR2 (MDHEN, SYDVKM) derive from the germline V gene. The CDR3 numbers 15 residues from cysteine through phenylalanine. This entry keeps only the CDR3 DNA: 45 bases, framed from base 1. V has 5 bases trimmed and J has 5 bases trimmed; junction bases matching no gene number 6.